This TCR beta chain came from a study (dated by TCRdb to between 2014 and 2017). Regarding the research as a whole: The study tested whether tumor-infiltrating Tregs in breast cancer are recruited from blood Tregs or converted in situ from other CD4+ T cell subsets. Broader findings and caveats from the paper: The validation in the larger cohort was limited to a single TCR beta V-J rearrangement instead of whole repertoires. Tumor memory CD4+ T cell TCR gene usage was found to cluster with blood and lymph node memory CD4+ cells and with lymph node naive CD4+ cells. The greatest overlap of tumor-infiltrating Treg TCR alpha and beta sequences was observed with tumor naive CD4+ T cells, followed by blood naive CD4+ T cells.

Sequences SEHNR (CDR1) and FQNEAQ (CDR2) are obtained from the germline V gene (reference sequence). Inclusive of the bounding cysteine and phenylalanine, the CDR3 is 12 residues long. The sequence is cut down to CDR3 DNA, 36 bases in frame from base 1. Deletion took 6 bases off V and 6 bases off J, with a span of 8 bases between the germline ends. For this clonotype: The specificity of this receptor is unknown. No base-level quality is on record; no much larger clone is a single base apart.

Naive CD4+ T cells were purified with the Miltenyi Naive CD4+ T Cell Isolation kit, with Tregs depleted using CD25 microbeads. Tregs, naive and memory CD4+ T cells from tumor, blood and ipsilateral draining lymph nodes of a handful of breast cancer patients underwent full-length TCR alpha and beta sequencing. Ficoll density gradient centrifugation was used to isolate mononuclear cells from either lymph nodes or roughly 50 ml of peripheral blood. FACS confirmed that the sorted cell populations were more than 90% pure. Amplification of full-length TCR variable regions was done by 5' RACE PCR using constant-region reverse primers, and this step was followed by semi-nested PCR with Nested Universal Primer A. The ReliaPrep RNA Cell Miniprep System was used to extract total RNA, which was then reverse transcribed into 5'RACE-ready cDNA with the SMARTer RACE 5'/3' Kit. Multiplex adaptors were used to barcode the full-length TCR alpha and beta libraries, which were then sequenced on an Illumina MiSeq. Processing in the source paper ran as follows. Sequencing data were pooled across the five patients for each of nine subset-tissue groups and compared by unsupervised clustering of TCR gene usage. Repertoire similarity was calculated with the Morisita-Horn index, weighting shared sequences by their contribution to each repertoire. The raw public reads went through TCRdb reprocessing: fastp at Q25, MiXCR clone calling, in-frame beta chains kept. Rows merge per CDR3 protein into single entries with the most common DNA and genes. In this record, the V and J calls reflect TCRdb's handling and not the investigators' own analysis. The sample data list about 54,000 distinct CDR3 sequences, and roughly 18% of these were observed just once. Around 2.3% of the sample belongs to the ten largest clones.

Recombination connected TRBV7-9 to TRBJ2-2; TRBD2 might be the D gene, on 5 matching bases. The specimen sequenced was naive CD4+ T cells sorted from blood. The sample's cell subset or site, from its label and the paper: naive CD4+ T cells, CD4+CD45RA+CD25-. This TCR was recovered from a female donor with breast cancer. The DNA reads as follows: TGTGCCAGCAGGAGGACTGCCGGGGAGCTGTTTTTT. Translation gives CASRRTAGELFF.